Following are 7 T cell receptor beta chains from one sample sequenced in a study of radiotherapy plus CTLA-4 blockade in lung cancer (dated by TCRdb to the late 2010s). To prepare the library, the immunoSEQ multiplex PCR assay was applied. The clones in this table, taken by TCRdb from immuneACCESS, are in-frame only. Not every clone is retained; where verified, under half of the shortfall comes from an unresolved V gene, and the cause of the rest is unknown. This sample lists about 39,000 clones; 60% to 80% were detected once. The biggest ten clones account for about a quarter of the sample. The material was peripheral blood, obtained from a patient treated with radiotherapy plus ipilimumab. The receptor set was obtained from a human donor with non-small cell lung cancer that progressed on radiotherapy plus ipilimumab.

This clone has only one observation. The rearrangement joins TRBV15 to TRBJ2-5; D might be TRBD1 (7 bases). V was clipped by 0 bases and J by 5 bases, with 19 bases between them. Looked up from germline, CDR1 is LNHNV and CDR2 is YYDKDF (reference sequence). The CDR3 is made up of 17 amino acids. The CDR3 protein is CATSRDSTGQAGETQYF. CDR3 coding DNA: TGTGCCACCAGCAGAGATAGCACCGGACAGGCGGGGGAGACCCAGTACTTC.

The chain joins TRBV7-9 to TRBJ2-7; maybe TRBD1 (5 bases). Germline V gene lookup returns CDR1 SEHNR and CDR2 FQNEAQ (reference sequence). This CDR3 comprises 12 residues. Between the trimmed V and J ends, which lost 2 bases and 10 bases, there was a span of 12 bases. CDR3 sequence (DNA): TGTGCCAGCAGCTTAAGGCCCAGGGATCAGTACTTC. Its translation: CASSLRPRDQYF.

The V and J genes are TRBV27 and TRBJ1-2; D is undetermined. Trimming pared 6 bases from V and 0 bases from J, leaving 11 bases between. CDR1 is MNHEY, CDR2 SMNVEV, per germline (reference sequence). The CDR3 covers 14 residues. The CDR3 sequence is CASSPAGANYGYTF. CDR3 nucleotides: TGTGCCAGCAGCCCAGCGGGAGCTAACTATGGCTACACCTTC.

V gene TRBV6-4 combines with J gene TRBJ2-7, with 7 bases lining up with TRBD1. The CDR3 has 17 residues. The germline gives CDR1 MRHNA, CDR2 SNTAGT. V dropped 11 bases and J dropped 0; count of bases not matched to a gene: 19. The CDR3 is CAAIDGTVLTSSYEQYF. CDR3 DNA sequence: TGTGCCGCGATTGATGGGACAGTCCTAACCAGCTCCTACGAGCAGTACTTC.

CDR3 DNA sequence: TGCGCCAGCAGCTTGTCGCAGGGCTCTGGCTACACCTTC. Translating it yields CASSLSQGSGYTF. The chain is built from TRBV5-1 and TRBJ1-2; TRBD1 is a possible D gene (5 bases). The CDR3 has 13 amino acids. Trimming removed 1 base at V and 7 bases at J, with 11 bases between. CDR1 and CDR2 (germline): SGHRS, YFSETQ. The full variable domain, rest sourced from reference TRBV5-1 and TRBJ1-2, is KAGVTQTPRYLIKTRGQQVTLSCSPISGHRSVSWYQQTPGQGLQFLFEYFSETQRNKGNFPGRFSGRQFSNSRSEMNVSTLELGDSALYLCASSLSQGSGYTFGSGTRLTVV.

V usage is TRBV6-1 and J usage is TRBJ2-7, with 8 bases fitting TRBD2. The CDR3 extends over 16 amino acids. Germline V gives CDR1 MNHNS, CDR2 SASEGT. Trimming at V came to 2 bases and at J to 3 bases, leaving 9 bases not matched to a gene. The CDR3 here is CASSEWGRGLGYEQYF. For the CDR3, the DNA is TGTGCCAGCAGTGAATGGGGCAGGGGACTAGGCTACGAGCAGTACTTC.

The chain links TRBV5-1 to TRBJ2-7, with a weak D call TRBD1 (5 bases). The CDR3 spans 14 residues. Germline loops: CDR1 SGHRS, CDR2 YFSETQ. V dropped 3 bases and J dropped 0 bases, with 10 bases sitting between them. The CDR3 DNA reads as TGCGCCAGCAGCTCCCAGGGTAACTCCTACGAGCAGTACTTC. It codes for CASSSQGNSYEQYF.